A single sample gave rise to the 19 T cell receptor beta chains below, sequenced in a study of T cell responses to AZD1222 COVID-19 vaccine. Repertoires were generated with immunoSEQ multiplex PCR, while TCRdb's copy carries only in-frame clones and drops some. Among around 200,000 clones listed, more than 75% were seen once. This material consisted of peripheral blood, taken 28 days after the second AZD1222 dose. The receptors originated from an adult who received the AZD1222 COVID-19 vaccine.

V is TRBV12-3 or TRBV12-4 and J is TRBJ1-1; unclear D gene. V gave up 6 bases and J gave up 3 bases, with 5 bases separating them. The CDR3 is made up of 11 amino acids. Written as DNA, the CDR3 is TGTGCCAGCAGAAGTTACACTGAAGCTTTCTTT. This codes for CASRSYTEAFF.

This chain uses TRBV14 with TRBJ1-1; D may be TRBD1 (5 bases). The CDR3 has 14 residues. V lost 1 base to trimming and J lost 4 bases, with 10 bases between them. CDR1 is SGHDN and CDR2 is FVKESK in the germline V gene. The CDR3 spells CASSQVSGLTEAFF. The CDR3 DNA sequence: TGTGCCAGCAGCCAAGTATCGGGACTCACTGAAGCTTTCTTT.

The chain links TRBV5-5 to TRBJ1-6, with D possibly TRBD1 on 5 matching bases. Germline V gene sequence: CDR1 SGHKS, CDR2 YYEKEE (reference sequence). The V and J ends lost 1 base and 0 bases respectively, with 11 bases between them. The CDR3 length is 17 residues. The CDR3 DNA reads TGTGCCAGCAGCTTGAAGGGACCGACCTCCTATAATTCACCCCTCCACTTT. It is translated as CASSLKGPTSYNSPLHF.

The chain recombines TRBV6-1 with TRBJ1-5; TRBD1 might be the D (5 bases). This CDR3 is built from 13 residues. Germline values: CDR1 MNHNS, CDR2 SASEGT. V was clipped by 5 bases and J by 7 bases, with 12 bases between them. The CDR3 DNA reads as TGTGCCAGCAGTTCCCAGGGTTACCAGCCCCAGCATTTT. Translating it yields CASSSQGYQPQHF.

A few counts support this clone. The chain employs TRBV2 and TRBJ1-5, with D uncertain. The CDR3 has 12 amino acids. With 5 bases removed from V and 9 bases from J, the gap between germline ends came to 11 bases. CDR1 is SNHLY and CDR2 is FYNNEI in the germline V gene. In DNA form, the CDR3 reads TGTGCCAGCAGTCGGGTTACGAGGCCCCAGCATTTT. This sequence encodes CASSRVTRPQHF. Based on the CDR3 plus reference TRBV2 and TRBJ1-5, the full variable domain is EPEVTQTPSHQVTQMGQEVILRCVPISNHLYFYWYRQILGQKVEFLVSFYNNEISEKSEIFDDQFSVERPDGSNFTLKIRSTKLEDSAMYFCASSRVTRPQHFGDGTRLSIL.

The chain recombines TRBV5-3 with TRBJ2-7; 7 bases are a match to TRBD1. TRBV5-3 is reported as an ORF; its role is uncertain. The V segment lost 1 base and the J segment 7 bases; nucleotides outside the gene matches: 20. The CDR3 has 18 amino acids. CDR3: CARSLFRVDLTPGGEQYF. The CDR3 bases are TGTGCCAGAAGCTTGTTTCGGGTTGACCTGACCCCAGGGGGAGAGCAGTACTTC.

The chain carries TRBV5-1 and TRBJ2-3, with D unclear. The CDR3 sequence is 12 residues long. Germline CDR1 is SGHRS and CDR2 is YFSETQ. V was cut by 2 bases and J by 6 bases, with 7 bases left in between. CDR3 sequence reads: CASSLPSDTQYF. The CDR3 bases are TGCGCCAGCAGCTTACCAAGTGATACGCAGTATTTT.

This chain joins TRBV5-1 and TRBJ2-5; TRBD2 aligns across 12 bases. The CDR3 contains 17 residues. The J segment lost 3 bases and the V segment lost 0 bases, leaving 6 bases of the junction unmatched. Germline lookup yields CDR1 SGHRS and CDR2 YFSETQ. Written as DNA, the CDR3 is TGCGCCAGCAGCTTGGATGGACTAGCGGGGCCCAAAGAGACCCAGTACTTC. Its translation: CASSLDGLAGPKETQYF.

The CDR3 DNA is TGTGCCAGCAGTCGGGACAGTTGGGCCCTCCACTTT. It yields the protein CASSRDSWALHF. The chain uses TRBV7-2 and TRBJ1-6; 7 nucleotides match TRBD1. The junction had 7 bases not matched to a gene; V was cut back by 6 bases and J by 14 bases. CDR1 and CDR2 (germline): SGHTA, FQGNSA. CDR3 size: 12 residues.

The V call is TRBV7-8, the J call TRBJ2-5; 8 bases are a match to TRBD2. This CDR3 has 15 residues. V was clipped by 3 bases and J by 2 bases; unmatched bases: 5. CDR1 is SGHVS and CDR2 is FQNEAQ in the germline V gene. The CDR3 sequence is CASSLYLAGQETQYF. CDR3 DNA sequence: TGTGCCAGCAGCTTGTACCTAGCGGGTCAAGAGACCCAGTACTTC.

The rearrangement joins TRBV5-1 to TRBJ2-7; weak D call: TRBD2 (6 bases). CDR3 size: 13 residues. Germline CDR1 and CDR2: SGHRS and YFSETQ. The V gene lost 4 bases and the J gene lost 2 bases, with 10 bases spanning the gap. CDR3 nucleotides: TGCGCCAGCAGCCTGACTAGTCCCTACGAGCAGTACTTC. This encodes CASSLTSPYEQYF.

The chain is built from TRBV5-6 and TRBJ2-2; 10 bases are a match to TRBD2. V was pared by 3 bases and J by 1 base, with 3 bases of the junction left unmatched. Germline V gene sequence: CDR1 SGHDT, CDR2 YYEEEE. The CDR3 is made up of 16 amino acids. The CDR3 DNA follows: TGTGCCAGCAGCTCCAGCGGGAGGGGGAACACCGGGGAGCTGTTTTTT. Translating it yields CASSSSGRGNTGELFF.

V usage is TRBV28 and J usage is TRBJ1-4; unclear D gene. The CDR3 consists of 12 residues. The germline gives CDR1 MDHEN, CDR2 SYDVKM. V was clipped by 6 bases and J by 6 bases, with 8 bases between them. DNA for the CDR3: TGTGCCAGCAGCACGAATGATGAAAAACTGTTTTTT. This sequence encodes CASSTNDEKLFF.

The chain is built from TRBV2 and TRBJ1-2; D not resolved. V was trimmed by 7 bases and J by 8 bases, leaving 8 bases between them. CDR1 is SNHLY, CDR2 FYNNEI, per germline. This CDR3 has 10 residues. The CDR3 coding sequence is TGTGCCAGCAAGGAATCAGGCTACACCTTC. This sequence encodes CASKESGYTF.

CDR3 bases: TGTGCCAGCAGCCGGGGACTAGCAGCCGAGCAGTACTTC. Its translation is CASSRGLAAEQYF. The chain employs TRBV7-2 and TRBJ2-7; 9 nucleotides align to TRBD2. Germline CDR1 is SGHTA and CDR2 is FQGNSA. Trimming removed 5 bases from V and 6 bases from J; junction bases left unmatched: 5. The CDR3 totals 13 residues.

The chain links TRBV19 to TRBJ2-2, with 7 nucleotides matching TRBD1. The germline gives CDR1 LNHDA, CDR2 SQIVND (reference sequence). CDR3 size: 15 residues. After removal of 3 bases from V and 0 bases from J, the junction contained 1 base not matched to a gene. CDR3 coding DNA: TGTGCCAGTAGTATGGGACAGCCGAACACCGGGGAGCTGTTTTTT. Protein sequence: CASSMGQPNTGELFF.

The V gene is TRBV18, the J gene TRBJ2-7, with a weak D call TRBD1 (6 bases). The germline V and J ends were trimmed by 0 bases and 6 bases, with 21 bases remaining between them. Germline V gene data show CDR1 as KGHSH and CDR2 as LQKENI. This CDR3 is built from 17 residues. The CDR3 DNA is TGTGCCAGCTCACCACCCACCGGACAGTCCTTTAAAGGCGAGCAGTACTTC. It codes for CASSPPTGQSFKGEQYF.

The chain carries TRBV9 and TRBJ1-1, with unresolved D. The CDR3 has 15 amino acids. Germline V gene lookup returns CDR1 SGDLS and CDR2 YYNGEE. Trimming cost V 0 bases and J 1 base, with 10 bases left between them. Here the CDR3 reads CASSVAQTGNTEAFF. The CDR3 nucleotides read TGTGCCAGCAGCGTAGCCCAAACTGGGAACACTGAAGCTTTCTTT. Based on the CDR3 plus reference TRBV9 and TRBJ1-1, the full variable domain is DSGVTQTPKHLITATGQRVTLRCSPRSGDLSVYWYQQSLDQGLQFLIQYYNGEERAKGNILERFSAQQFPDLHSELNLSSLELGDSALYFCASSVAQTGNTEAFFGQGTRLTVV.

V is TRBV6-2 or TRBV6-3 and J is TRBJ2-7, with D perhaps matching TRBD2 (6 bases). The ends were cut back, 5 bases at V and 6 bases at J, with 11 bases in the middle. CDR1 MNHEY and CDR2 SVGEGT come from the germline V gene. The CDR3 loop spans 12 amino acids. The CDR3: CASSREPIEQYF. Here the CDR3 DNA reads TGTGCCAGCAGTCGGGAGCCGATCGAGCAGTACTTC.